The clone carrying this T cell receptor beta chain was found a few times. CDR3 length equals 14 residues. Germline assignment: CDR1 SGHTA and CDR2 FQGTGA. J was trimmed by 5 bases and V by 5 bases; bases with no gene match: 4. This sample stems from a study of blood T cell repertoires in COVID-19. Across the whole study: From T cells, B-cell-depleted T cells, or PBMCs came the material, which was cDNA or gDNA.

Data came from immunoSEQ multiplex PCR; TCRdb stores just in-frame clones and leaves some out. The data contain approximately 200,000 clones, about 79% of them seen just once; the ten biggest clones take up about 1.3%. Participants were aged about 18 to 89 years from about 25 US areas. Cohorts were assigned according to the clinical history that participants reported. The sample consisted of PBMCs or T cells enriched from blood (not recorded which). The chain is built from TRBV7-3 and TRBJ2-1; 9 bases are a match to TRBD1. The receptor's source is a woman aged 40 to 55 with acute COVID-19. This CDR3 reads CASSRGQGNNEQFF. Here the CDR3 DNA reads TGTGCCAGCAGCCGGGGACAGGGTAACAATGAGCAGTTCTTC.